A single sample gave rise to the 3 T cell receptor beta chains below, sequenced in a study of regulatory T cells in long-lasting Graves disease. Regarding time point: newly diagnosed GD, antithyroid drugs for less than 3 months. The TCR library was made from RNA extracted from PBMCs. Researchers made TCR beta libraries by using iRepertoire HTBI primers and running Arm-PCR on CDR3 regions. One entry per CDR3 protein results from TCRdb running MiXCR on the multiplex PCR reads. Of roughly 510,000 distinct CDR3 sequences detected, roughly 15% appear once; the ten largest clones hold more than 10%. The sample was also linked to a second study, of T cells in Graves' hyperthyroidism and ophthalmopathy.

The starting material was peripheral blood mononuclear cells (PBMCs), obtained at new diagnosis, from a patient treated with antithyroid drugs. These TCRs come from a man aged 18 to 30 with Graves disease.

This clonotype was observed at least ten times. The chain is built from TRBV20-1 and TRBJ1-4; D is possibly TRBD1 (6 bases). The CDR3 consists of 14 residues. Germline V gives CDR1 DFQATT, CDR2 SNEGSKA (reference sequence). V was shortened by 6 bases and J by 3 bases, with 14 bases between the two germline ends. CDR3 sequence reads: CSANAGAANEKLFF. The CDR3 nucleotides read TGCAGTGCAAACGCGGGGGCGGCTAATGAAAAACTGTTTTTT.

This chain joins TRBV20-1 and TRBJ1-2; a possible D gene is TRBD1 (5 bases). The V gene's germline CDR1 is DFQATT and CDR2 SNEGSKA (reference sequence). Trimming took 5 bases from V and 4 from J, leaving 17 bases between them. CDR3 size: 14 residues. The CDR3 sequence: CSALTAAQSYGYTF. As DNA, the CDR3 is TGCAGTGCTCTGACAGCCGCACAAAGCTATGGCTACACCTTC.

The sample holds many counts of this clonotype. This sequence joins TRBV28 and TRBJ2-3; D unclear. CDR3 length equals 15 residues. Trimming took 5 bases from V and 4 from J, leaving 16 bases between them. CDR1 and CDR2 (germline): MDHEN, SYDVKM. CDR3 bases: TGTGCCAGCAGTCCAGGACCCCTATCTGCAGATACGCAGTATTTT. Amino acid sequence: CASSPGPLSADTQYF.